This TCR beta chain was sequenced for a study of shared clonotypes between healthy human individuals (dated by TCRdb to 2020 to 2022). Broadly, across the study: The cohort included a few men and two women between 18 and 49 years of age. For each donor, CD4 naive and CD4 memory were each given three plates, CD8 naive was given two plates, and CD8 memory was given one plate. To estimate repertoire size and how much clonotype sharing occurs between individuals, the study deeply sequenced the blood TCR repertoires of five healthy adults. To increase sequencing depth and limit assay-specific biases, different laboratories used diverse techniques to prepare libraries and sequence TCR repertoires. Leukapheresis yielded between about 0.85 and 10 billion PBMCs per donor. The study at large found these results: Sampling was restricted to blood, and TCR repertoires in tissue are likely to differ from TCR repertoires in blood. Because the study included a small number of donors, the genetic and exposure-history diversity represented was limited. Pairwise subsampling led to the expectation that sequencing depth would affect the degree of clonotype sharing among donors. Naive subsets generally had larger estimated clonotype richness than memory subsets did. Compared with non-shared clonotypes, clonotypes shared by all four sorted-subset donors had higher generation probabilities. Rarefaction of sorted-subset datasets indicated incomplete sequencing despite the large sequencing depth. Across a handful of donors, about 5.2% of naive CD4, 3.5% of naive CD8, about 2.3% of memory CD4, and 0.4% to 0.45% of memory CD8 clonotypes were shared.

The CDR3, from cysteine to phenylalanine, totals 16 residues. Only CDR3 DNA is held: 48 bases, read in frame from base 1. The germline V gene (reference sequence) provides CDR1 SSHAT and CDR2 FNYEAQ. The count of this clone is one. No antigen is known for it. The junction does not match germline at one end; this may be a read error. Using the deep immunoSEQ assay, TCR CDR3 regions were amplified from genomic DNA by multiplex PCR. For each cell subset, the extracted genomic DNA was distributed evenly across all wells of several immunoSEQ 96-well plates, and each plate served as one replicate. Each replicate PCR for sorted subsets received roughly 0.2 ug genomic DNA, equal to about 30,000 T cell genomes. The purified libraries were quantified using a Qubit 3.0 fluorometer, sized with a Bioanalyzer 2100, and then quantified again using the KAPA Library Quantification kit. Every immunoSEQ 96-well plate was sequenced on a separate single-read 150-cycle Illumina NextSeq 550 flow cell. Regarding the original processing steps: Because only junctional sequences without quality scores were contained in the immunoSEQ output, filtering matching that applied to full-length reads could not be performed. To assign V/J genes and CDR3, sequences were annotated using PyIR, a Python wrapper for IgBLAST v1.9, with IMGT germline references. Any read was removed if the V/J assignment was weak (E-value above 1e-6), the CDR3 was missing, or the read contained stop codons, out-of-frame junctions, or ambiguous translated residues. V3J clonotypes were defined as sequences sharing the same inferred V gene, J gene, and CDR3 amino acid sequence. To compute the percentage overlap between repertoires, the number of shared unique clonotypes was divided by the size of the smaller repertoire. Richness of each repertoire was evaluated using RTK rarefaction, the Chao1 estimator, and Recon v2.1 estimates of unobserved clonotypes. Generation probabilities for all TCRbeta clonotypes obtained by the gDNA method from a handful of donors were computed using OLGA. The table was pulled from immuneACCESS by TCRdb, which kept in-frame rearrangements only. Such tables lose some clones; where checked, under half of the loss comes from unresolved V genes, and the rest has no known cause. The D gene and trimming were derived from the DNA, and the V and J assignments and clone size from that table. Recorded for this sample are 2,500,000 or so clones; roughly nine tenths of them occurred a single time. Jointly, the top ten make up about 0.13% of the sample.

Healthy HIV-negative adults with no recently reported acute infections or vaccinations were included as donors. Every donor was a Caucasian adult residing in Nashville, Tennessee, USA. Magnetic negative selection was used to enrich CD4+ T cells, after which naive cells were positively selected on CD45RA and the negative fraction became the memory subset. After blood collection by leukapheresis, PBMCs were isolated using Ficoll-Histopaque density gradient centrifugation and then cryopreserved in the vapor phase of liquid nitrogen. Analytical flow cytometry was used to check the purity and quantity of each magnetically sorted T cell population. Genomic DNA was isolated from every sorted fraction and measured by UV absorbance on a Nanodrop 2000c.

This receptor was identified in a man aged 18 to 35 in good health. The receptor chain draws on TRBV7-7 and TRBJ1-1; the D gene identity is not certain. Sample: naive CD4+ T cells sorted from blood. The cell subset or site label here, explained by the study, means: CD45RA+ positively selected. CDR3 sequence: CASSLALPNMNTEAFF. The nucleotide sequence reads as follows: TGTGCTAGCAGCTTAGCCTTACCCAATATGAACACTGAAGCTTTCTTT.